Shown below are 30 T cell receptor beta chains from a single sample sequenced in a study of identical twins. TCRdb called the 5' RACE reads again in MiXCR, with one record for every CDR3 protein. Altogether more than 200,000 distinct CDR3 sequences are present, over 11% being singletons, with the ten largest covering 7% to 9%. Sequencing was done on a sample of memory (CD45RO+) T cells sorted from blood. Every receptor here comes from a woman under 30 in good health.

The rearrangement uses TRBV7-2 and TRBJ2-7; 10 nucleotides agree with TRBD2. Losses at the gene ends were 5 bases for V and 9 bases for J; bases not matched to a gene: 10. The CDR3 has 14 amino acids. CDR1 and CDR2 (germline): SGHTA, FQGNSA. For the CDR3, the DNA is TGTGCCAGCAGCCTCACCGGGACTAGCGTTTCGCAGTACTTC. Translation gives CASSLTGTSVSQYF.

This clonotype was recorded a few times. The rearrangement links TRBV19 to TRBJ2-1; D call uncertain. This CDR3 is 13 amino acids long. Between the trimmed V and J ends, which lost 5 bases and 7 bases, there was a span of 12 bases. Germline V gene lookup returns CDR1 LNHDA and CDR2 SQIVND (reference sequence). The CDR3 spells CASSVVASNEQFF. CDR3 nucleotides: TGTGCCAGTAGTGTAGTTGCGTCGAATGAGCAGTTCTTC.

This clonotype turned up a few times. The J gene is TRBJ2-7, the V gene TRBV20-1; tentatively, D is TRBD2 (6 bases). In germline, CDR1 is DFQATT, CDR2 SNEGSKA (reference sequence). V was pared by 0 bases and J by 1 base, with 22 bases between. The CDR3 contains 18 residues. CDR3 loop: CSARDSGTVGLRSYEQYF. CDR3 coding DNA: TGCAGTGCTAGAGATTCCGGGACTGTCGGCCTCCGTTCCTACGAGCAGTACTTC.

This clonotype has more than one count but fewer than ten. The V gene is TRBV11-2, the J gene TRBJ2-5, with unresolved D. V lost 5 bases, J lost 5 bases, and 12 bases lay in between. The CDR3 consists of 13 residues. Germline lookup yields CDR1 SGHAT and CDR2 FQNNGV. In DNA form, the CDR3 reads TGTGCCAGCAGCATCTTCTCGAGGGAGACCCAGTACTTC. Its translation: CASSIFSRETQYF.

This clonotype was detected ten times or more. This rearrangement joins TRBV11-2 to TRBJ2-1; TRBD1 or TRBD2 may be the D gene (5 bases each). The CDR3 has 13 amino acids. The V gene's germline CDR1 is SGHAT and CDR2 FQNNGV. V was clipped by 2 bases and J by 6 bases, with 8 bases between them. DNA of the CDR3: TGTGCCAGCAGCTTATCGAGGGGCAATGAGCAGTTCTTC. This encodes CASSLSRGNEQFF.

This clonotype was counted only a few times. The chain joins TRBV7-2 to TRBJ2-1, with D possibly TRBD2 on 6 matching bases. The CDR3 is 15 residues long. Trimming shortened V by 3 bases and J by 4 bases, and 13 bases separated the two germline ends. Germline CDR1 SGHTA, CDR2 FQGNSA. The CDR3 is CASSFRDWGYNEQFF. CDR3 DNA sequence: TGTGCCAGCAGCTTCCGGGACTGGGGTTACAATGAGCAGTTCTTC.

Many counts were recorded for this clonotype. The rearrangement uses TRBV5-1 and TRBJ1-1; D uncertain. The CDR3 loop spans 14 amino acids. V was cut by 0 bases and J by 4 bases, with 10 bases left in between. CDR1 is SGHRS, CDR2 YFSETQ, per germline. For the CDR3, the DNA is TGCGCCAGCAGCTTGGACCCGGAGAGCACTGAAGCTTTCTTT. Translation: CASSLDPESTEAFF.

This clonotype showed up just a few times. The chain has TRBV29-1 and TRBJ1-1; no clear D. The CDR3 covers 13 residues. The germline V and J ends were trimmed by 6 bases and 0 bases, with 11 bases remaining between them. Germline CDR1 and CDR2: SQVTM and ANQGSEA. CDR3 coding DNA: TGCAGCGTCGAGGGCGGGGTGAACACTGAAGCTTTCTTT. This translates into CSVEGGVNTEAFF.

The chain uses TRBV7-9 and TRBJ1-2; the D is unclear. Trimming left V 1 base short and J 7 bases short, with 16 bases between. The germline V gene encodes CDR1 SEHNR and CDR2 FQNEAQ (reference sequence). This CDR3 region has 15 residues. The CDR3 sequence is CASSLEVRGRGGYTF. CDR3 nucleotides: TGTGCCAGCAGCTTAGAGGTTCGGGGAAGAGGTGGCTACACCTTC.

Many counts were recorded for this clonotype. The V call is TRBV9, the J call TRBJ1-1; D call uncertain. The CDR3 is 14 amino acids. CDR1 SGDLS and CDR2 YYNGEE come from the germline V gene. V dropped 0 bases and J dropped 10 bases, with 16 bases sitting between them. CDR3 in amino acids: CASSVGPGRNGAFF. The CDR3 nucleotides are TGTGCCAGCAGCGTAGGTCCCGGGCGGAACGGAGCTTTCTTT.

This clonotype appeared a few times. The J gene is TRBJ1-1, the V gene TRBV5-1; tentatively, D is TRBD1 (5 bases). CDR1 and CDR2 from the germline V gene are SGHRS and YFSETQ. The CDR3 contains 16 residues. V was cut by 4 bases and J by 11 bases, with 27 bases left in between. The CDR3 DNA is TGCGCCAGCAGCAATCATGTGCCGACAGCTACCCAAAAGGCTTTCTTT. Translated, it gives CASSNHVPTATQKAFF.

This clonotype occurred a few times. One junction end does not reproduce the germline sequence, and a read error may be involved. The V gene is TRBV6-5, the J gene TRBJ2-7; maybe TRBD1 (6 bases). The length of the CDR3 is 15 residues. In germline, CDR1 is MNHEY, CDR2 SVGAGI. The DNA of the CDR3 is TGTGCCAGCATTTACTCGGGGACACTCTCCTACGAGCAGTACTTC. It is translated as CASIYSGTLSYEQYF.

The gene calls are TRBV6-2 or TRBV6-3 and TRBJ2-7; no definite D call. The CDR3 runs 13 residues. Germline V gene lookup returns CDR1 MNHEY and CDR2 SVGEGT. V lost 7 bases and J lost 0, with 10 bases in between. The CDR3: CASKVDNSYEQYF. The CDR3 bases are TGTGCCAGCAAAGTCGACAACTCCTACGAGCAGTACTTC.

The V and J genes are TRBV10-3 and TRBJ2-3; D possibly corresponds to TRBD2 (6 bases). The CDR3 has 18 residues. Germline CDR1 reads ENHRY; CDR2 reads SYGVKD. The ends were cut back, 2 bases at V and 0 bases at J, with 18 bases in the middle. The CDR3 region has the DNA TGTGCCATCAGTGAGAAAAACGCCGGGACTTCTAGCACAGATACGCAGTATTTT. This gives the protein CAISEKNAGTSSTDTQYF.

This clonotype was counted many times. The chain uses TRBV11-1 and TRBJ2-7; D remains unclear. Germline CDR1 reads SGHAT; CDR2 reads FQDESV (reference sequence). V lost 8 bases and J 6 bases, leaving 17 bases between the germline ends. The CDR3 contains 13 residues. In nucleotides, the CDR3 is TGTGCCAGCGCTCCCCTCGGAGACCTCGAGCAGTACTTC. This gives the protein CASAPLGDLEQYF. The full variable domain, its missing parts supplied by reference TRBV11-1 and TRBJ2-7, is EAEVAQSPRYKITEKSQAVAFWCDPISGHATLYWYRQILGQGPELLVQFQDESVVDDSQLPKDRFSAERLKGVDSTLKIQPAELGDSAMYLCASAPLGDLEQYFGPGTRLTVT.

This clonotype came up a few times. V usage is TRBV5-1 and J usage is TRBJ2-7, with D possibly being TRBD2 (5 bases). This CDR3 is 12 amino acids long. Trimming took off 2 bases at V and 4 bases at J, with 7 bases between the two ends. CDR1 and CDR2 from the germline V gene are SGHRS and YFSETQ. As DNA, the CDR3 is TGCGCCAGCAGCTTACCGGGATACGAGCAGTACTTC. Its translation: CASSLPGYEQYF.

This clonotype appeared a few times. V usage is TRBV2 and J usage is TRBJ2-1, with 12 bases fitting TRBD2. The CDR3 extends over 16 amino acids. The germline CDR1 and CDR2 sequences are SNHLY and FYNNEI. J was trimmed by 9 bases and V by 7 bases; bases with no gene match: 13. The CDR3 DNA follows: TGTGCCAGCACCAAGACCCGACTAGCGGGAGTCAGTGAGCAGTTCTTC. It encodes CASTKTRLAGVSEQFF.

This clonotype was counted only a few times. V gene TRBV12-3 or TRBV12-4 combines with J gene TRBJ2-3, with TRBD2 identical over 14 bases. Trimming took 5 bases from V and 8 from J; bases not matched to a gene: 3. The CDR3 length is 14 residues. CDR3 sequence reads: CASSRLAGGFTQYF. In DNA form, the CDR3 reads TGTGCCAGCAGTCGACTAGCGGGGGGGTTTACGCAGTATTTT.

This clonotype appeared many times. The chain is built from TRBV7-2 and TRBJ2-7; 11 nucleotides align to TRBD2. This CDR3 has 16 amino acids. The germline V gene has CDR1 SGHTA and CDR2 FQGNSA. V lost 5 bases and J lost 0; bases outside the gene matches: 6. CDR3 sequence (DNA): TGTGCCAGCAGCCCCGGACTAGCGGGCTTCTCCTACGAGCAGTACTTC. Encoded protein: CASSPGLAGFSYEQYF.

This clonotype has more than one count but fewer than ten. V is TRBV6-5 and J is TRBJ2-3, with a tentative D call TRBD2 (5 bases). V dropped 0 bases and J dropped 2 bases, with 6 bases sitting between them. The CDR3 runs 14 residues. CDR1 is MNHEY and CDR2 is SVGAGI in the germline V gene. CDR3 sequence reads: CASSYSRDTDTQYF. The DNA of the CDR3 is TGTGCCAGCAGTTACTCACGGGACACAGATACGCAGTATTTT.

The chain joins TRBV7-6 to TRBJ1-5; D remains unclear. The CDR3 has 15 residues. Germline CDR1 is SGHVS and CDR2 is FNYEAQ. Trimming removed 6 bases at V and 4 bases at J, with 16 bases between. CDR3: CASSLQYGPNQPQHF. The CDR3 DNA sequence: TGTGCCAGCAGTCTTCAGTATGGCCCTAATCAGCCCCAGCATTTT.

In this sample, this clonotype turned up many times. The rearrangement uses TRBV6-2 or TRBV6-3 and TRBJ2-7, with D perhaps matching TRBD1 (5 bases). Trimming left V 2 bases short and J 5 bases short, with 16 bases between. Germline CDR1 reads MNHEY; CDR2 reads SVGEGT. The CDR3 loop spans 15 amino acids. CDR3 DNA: TGTGCCAGCAGTTACACTATGACAGAACCCCACGAGCAGTACTTC. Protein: CASSYTMTEPHEQYF.

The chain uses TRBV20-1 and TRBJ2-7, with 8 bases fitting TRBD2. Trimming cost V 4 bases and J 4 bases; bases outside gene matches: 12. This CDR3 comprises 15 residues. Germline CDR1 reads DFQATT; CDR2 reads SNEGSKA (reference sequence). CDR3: CSAIKRGLAEYEQYF. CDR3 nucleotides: TGCAGTGCTATCAAGCGGGGGCTGGCGGAGTACGAGCAGTACTTC.

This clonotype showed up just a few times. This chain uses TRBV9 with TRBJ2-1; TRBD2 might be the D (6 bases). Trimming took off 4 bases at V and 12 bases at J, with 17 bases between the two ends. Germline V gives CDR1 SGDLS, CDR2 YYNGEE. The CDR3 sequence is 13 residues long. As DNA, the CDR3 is TGTGCCAGCAGCCCACTAGCATCTGCTTCGCAGTTCTTC. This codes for CASSPLASASQFF.

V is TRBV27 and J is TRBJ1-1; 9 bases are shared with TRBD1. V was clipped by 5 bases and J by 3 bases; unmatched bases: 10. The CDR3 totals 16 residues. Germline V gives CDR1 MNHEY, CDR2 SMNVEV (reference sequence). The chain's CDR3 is CASSQYRTGDYTEAFF. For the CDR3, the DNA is TGTGCCAGCAGTCAATATCGGACAGGGGATTACACTGAAGCTTTCTTT.

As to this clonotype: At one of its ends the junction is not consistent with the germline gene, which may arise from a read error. The CDR3 spells CVSSLDRLYNEQFF. CDR3 coding DNA: TGCGTCAGCAGCTTGGACAGGTTATACAATGAGCAGTTCTTC. The chain uses TRBV5-1 and TRBJ2-1; 7 bases align to TRBD1. CDR3 length: 14 amino acids. Germline V gene lookup returns CDR1 SGHRS and CDR2 YFSETQ. The whole variable domain, filled in from reference TRBV5-1 and TRBJ2-1, reads KAGVTQTPRYLIKTRGQQVTLSCSPISGHRSVSWYQQTPGQGLQFLFEYFSETQRNKGNFPGRFSGRQFSNSRSEMNVSTLELGDSALYLCVSSLDRLYNEQFFGPGTRLTVL.

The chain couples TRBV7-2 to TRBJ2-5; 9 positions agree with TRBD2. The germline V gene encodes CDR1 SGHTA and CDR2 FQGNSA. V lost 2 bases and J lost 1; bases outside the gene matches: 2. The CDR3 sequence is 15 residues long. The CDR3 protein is CASSLSSGIQETQYF. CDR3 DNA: TGTGCCAGCAGCTTATCTAGCGGGATCCAAGAGACCCAGTACTTC.

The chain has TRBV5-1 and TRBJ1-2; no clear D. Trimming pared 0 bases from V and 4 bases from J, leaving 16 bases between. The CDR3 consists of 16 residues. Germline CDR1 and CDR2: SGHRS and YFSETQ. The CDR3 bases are TGCGCCAGCAGCTTGGGGGCGACGCCCGGCATCTATGGCTACACCTTC. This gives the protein CASSLGATPGIYGYTF.

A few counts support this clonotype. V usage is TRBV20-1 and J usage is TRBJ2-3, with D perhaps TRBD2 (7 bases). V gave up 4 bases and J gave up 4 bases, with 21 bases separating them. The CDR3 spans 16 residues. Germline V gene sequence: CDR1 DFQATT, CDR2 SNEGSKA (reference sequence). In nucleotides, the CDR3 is TGCAGTGCTAATGACCGGCGGGGGCGGGGCGCAGATACGCAGTATTTT. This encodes CSANDRRGRGADTQYF.

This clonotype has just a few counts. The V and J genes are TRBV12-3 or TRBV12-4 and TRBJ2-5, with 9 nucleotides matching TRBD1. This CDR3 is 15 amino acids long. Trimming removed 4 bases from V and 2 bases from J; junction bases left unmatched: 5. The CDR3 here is CASSSSTGGQETQYF. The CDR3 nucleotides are TGTGCCAGCAGTTCCTCGACAGGGGGTCAAGAGACCCAGTACTTC.